This T cell receptor (beta chain) was sequenced during a study of PD-L1 blockade in urothelial cancer. Turning to the study itself: Atezolizumab (1,200 mg intravenously every 3 weeks) began in the mid-2010s for patients. Between 0 and 3 chemotherapy regimens preceded treatment for each patient. Specimens of blood held a median count of 141,255 T cells.

Synthetic templates analogous to TCR were spiked into all PCRs individually. Data came from immunoSEQ multiplex PCR; TCRdb stores just in-frame clones and leaves some out. The sample holds tens of thousands of clones, 86% seen once. CDR1 KGHSH and CDR2 LQKENI come from the germline V gene. V was pared by 5 bases and J by 0 bases, with 6 bases of the junction left unmatched. This CDR3 is built from 17 residues. This TCR came from a man aged 55 to 69 with urothelial cancer. The material sequenced was PBMCs, taken around atezolizumab (anti-PD-L1) treatment. V gene TRBV18 combines with J gene TRBJ2-2; TRBD2 aligns across 10 bases. The CDR3 nucleotides read TGTGCCAGCTCATCCGGACTAGCGGTCGCGAACACCGGGGAGCTGTTTTTT. Protein: CASSSGLAVANTGELFF.